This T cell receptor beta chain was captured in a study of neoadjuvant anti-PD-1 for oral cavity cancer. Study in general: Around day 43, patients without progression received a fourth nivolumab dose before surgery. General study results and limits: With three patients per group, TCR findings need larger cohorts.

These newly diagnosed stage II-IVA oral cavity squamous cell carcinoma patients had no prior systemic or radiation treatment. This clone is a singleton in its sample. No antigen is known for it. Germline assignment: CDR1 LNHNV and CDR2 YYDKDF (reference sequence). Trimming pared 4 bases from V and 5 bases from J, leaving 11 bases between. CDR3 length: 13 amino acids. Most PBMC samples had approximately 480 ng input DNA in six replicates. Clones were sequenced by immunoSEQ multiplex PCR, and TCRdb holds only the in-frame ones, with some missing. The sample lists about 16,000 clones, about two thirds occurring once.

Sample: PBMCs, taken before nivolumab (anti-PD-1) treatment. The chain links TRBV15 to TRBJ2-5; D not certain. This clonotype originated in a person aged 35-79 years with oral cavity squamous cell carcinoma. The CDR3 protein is CATSNGARETQYF. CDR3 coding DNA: TGTGCCACCAGCAATGGAGCACGGGAGACCCAGTACTTC.